The clone carrying this TCR beta chain was recorded a few times. What it binds is unknown. Time point noted: sample taken at primary tumor resection. Unsorted samples of tumor, nontumor lung or frozen PBMC had their whole RNA sequenced. The donors, 72 patients with untreated early-stage non-small cell lung cancer, provided the samples. TCRdb reanalysed the 5' RACE reads using MiXCR and keeps one entry per CDR3 protein. The data show 9,500 to 12,000 distinct CDR3 sequences, roughly 25% seen once. The data were obtained in a study of spatial heterogeneity in lung cancer. Study background: Averaged across combinations, each unique TCR and UMI pairing appeared more than ten times in raw reads, which were uncorrected.

Study conclusions and caveats: The appearance of ubiquitous expanded tumor TCRs in blood was greater at resection than follow-up.

CDR1 and CDR2 (germline): MRHNA, SNTAGT. Germline trimming cut 6 bases from V and 4 bases from J; bases unmatched to any gene: 6. This CDR3 has 15 amino acids. This sequence was found in a female donor with early-stage non-small cell lung cancer. The chain joins TRBV6-4 to TRBJ2-1; 10 bases fit TRBD2. Sequenced here: PBMCs, sampled at surgery. DNA for the CDR3: TGTGCCAGCAGGCCTCTAGCGGGGGAATACAATGAGCAGTTCTTC. As protein: CASRPLAGEYNEQFF.